Following are 9 T cell receptor beta chains from one sample sequenced in a study of graft-versus-host responses after intestinal transplantation. Responders that carried the CFSE label, approximately 200,000 of them, were plated with approximately 200,000 irradiated, violet-dye-labeled stimulator cells. Only in-frame clones appear in the TCRdb table, and some are missing; sequencing was by immunoSEQ multiplex PCR. This repertoire shows about 10,000 clones, 35% to 40% found once; its top ten account for approximately 13%. This material consisted of alloreactive CD8+ T cells from a mixed lymphocyte reaction culture, taken before intestinal transplant. Indicated subset: CFSE-low proliferating T cells sorted from roughly six-day pre-transplant mixed lymphocyte reaction (GvH or HvG direction). These receptors all come from a human patient who received an intestinal transplant.

The V gene is TRBV30, the J gene TRBJ1-1; D is perhaps TRBD1 (5 bases). Germline V gene data show CDR1 as GTSNPN and CDR2 as SVGIG (reference sequence). Trimming removed 2 bases at V and 5 bases at J, with 12 bases between. The CDR3 runs 13 residues. Here the CDR3 DNA reads TGTGCCTGGAGTTTGGGGGGTCGGACTGAAGCTTTCTTT. As protein: CAWSLGGRTEAFF.

Only a few counts were recorded for this clone. This chain connects TRBV5-8 to TRBJ1-1, with unresolved D. CDR1 SGHTS and CDR2 YDEGEE come from the germline V gene. The V end was cut by 0 bases, the J end by 1 base, with 4 bases between. The CDR3 totals 13 residues. The CDR3 DNA sequence: TGTGCCAGCAGCTTGGCCTGGAACACTGAAGCTTTCTTT. Protein: CASSLAWNTEAFF.

This chain connects TRBV28 to TRBJ1-5; TRBD1 matches at 7 bases. The CDR3 runs to 16 residues. Germline trimming cut 8 bases from V and 1 base from J; bases unmatched to any gene: 11. Germline CDR1 MDHEN, CDR2 SYDVKM. Written as DNA, the CDR3 is TGTGCCAGCGGATTCGACAGGGACACGAGCAATCAGCCCCAGCATTTT. It yields the protein CASGFDRDTSNQPQHF.

The chain combines TRBV4-2 with TRBJ2-2; 13 bases are a match to TRBD2. The CDR3 spans 16 residues. Germline V gene data show CDR1 as LGHNA and CDR2 as YNFKEQ. The V gene end was trimmed by 3 bases and the J gene end by 7 bases; junction bases not matched to a gene: 5. DNA for the CDR3: TGTGCCAGCAGCCAGGACAGGACTAGCGGGAGCGGGGAGCTGTTTTTT. Encoded protein: CASSQDRTSGSGELFF.

This clone was recorded a few times. J is TRBJ2-7 and V is TRBV5-6; 12 nucleotides agree with TRBD2. Trimming at V came to 3 bases and at J to 7 bases, leaving 8 bases not matched to a gene. CDR1 SGHDT and CDR2 YYEEEE come from the germline V gene. The CDR3 consists of 15 residues. The CDR3 spells CASSSLPGLAGEQYF. The CDR3 coding sequence is TGTGCCAGCAGCTCGCTCCCGGGACTAGCGGGTGAGCAGTACTTC.

This clone appeared a few times. The chain employs TRBV19 and TRBJ2-1; D possibly corresponds to TRBD1 (5 bases). Trimming removed 5 bases from V and 4 bases from J, with 9 bases in between. Germline V gene lookup returns CDR1 LNHDA and CDR2 SQIVND (reference sequence). The CDR3 loop spans 13 amino acids. The CDR3 reads CASSSQGYNEQFF. The CDR3 nucleotides are TGTGCCAGTAGTTCCCAGGGTTACAATGAGCAGTTCTTC.

The chain carries TRBV18 and TRBJ1-5; 7 bases match TRBD1. The germline V gene has CDR1 KGHSH and CDR2 LQKENI. The CDR3 length is 18 residues. The trim removed 3 bases at V and 0 bases at J, leaving 11 bases unmatched. The CDR3 DNA follows: TGTGCCAGCTCACCTCATAATCGACAGGGTGATAGCAATCAGCCCCAGCATTTT. Protein product: CASSPHNRQGDSNQPQHF. The variable domain in full, with the rest retrieved from reference TRBV18 and TRBJ1-5, is NAGVMQNPRHLVRRRGQEARLRCSPMKGHSHVYWYRQLPEEGLKFMVYLQKENIIDESGMPKERFSAEFPKEGPSILRIQQVVRGDSAAYFCASSPHNRQGDSNQPQHFGDGTRLSIL.

This sequence joins TRBV7-2 and TRBJ1-1; a possible D gene is TRBD1 (6 bases). Germline V gene lookup returns CDR1 SGHTA and CDR2 FQGNSA. The CDR3 is 13 residues long. V gave up 5 bases and J gave up 11 bases, with 18 bases separating them. The CDR3 loop reads CASSIQGHAGAFF. The DNA for the CDR3 is TGTGCCAGCAGCATCCAGGGACACGCTGGGGCTTTCTTT.

This clone is labeled as medium-sized. The chain combines TRBV9 with TRBJ2-2; TRBD2 matches at 11 bases. The V and J ends lost 2 bases and 3 bases, in that order; junction bases with no gene match: 0. From germline, CDR1 is SGDLS and CDR2 YYNGEE. The CDR3 has 15 amino acids. CDR3 sequence reads: CASSVSGRDTGELFF. For the CDR3, the DNA is TGTGCCAGCAGCGTTAGCGGGAGGGACACCGGGGAGCTGTTTTTT.